These 21 T cell receptor beta chains were all obtained from the same sample, sequenced in a study of blood T cell repertoires in COVID-19 (TCRdb year 2020). The library was prepared using the immunoSEQ multiplex PCR assay. Sourced from immuneACCESS, this table was stored by TCRdb with only in-frame sequences that have V and J called. A share of the clones is absent; for the studies checked, an unresolved V gene accounts for under half, and the remainder has no known explanation. The table for this sample lists approximately 350,000 clones; around 91% of them were counted only once. The ten largest clones capture around 1% of the sample. The sequencing input was PBMCs or T cells enriched from blood (not recorded which). These receptors all stem from a man between 18 and 29 years old who had recovered from COVID-19.

This chain uses TRBV30 with TRBJ2-5; 11 bases align to TRBD2. The V and J ends lost 1 base and 3 bases, in that order; junction bases with no gene match: 16. The CDR3 runs 19 residues. Germline assignment: CDR1 GTSNPN and CDR2 SVGIG (reference sequence). The CDR3 spells CAWSGGSSQRGLAEETQYF. The CDR3 nucleotides read TGTGCCTGGAGTGGTGGATCCTCGCAAAGGGGACTAGCGGAAGAGACCCAGTACTTC.

The table lists this clone with a count of one. This chain uses TRBV9 with TRBJ1-2; 8 bases line up with TRBD1. The CDR3 extends over 15 amino acids. The germline V gene encodes CDR1 SGDLS and CDR2 YYNGEE. V gave up 3 bases and J gave up 4 bases; unmatched junction bases: 8. The CDR3 nucleotides are TGTGCCAGCAGCGAGAGCCCGGGACAGGTCTATGGCTACACCTTC. As protein: CASSESPGQVYGYTF.

The chain links TRBV10-1 to TRBJ1-6; D ambiguous. The germline V gene has CDR1 WNHNN and CDR2 SYGVQD (reference sequence). The CDR3 spans 16 residues. V shed 8 bases and J shed 5 bases, with 19 bases lying between them. CDR3 bases: TGCGCCAGCTCGTCATCATTGTTTGGAGATAATTCACCCCTCCACTTT. Translating it yields CASSSSLFGDNSPLHF.

This CDR3 is CASSVQGATNEKLFF. CDR3 coding DNA: TGTGCCAGCAGCGTTCAGGGTGCAACTAATGAAAAACTGTTTTTT. The chain employs TRBV3-1 (or the pseudogene TRBV3-2) and TRBJ1-4; the D gene is possibly TRBD1 (5 bases). Trimming shortened V by 5 bases and J by 0 bases, and 10 bases separated the two germline ends. CDR1 and CDR2 from the germline V gene are LGHDT and YNNKEL (reference sequence). There are 15 residues in the CDR3.

This chain uses TRBV28 with TRBJ1-1; perhaps TRBD1 as D (5 bases). The CDR3 loop spans 14 amino acids. V was pared by 3 bases and J by 6 bases, with 14 bases between. In germline, CDR1 is MDHEN, CDR2 SYDVKM. The CDR3 is CASSFPGGVAEAFF. The CDR3 DNA is TGTGCCAGCAGTTTCCCCGGGGGGGTCGCTGAAGCTTTCTTT.

The chain combines TRBV4-1 with TRBJ1-1; 7 nucleotides agree with TRBD1. The CDR3 loop spans 16 amino acids. V dropped 4 bases and J dropped 6; count of bases not matched to a gene: 14. Germline CDR1 and CDR2: MGHRA and YSYEKL. CDR3 sequence: CASSRRAGQDSAEAFF. CDR3 coding DNA: TGCGCCAGCAGCCGGAGAGCCGGACAGGATTCAGCTGAAGCTTTCTTT.

CDR3 residues: CASSPSDLGTEAFF. The DNA of the CDR3 is TGTGCCAGCAGCCCCTCGGACTTAGGGACTGAAGCTTTCTTT. This chain uses TRBV11-2 with TRBJ1-1; no definite D call. V lost 5 bases and J lost 5, with 15 bases in between. CDR3 length equals 14 residues. Per the germline V gene, CDR1 is SGHAT and CDR2 is FQNNGV.

The V call is TRBV7-2, the J call TRBJ1-4; D not resolved. Germline V lookup: CDR1 SGHTA, CDR2 FQGNSA. Trimming cost V 0 bases and J 5 bases, with 7 bases left between them. The CDR3 has 14 residues. CDR3 sequence (DNA): TGTGCCAGCAGCTTAGCGGCCGGGAATGAAAAACTGTTTTTT. Translated: CASSLAAGNEKLFF.

This clone was seen more than once but under ten times. This chain connects TRBV7-8 to TRBJ1-5; the D gene is possibly TRBD1 (5 bases). Trimming pared 5 bases from V and 4 bases from J, leaving 21 bases between. Germline CDR1 SGHVS, CDR2 FQNEAQ. The CDR3 covers 17 residues. CDR3 loop: CASSTSSQAGVNQPQHF. DNA for the CDR3: TGTGCCAGCAGCACAAGTTCCCAAGCGGGGGTGAATCAGCCCCAGCATTTT.

V is TRBV7-3 and J is TRBJ2-2, with 10 bases aligning to TRBD2. This CDR3 region has 15 residues. CDR1 is SGHTA and CDR2 is FQGTGA in the germline V gene. J lost 5 bases, V lost 4 bases, and 4 bases had no gene match. CDR3 bases: TGTGCCAGCAGCTCCCAGCGGGGGGGGACCGGGGAGCTGTTTTTT. Its translation: CASSSQRGGTGELFF.

This chain joins TRBV3-1 (or the pseudogene TRBV3-2) and TRBJ1-6, with TRBD1 matching over 8 bases. The trim removed 6 bases at V and 9 bases at J, leaving 7 bases unmatched. Germline V gene data show CDR1 as LGHDT and CDR2 as YNNKEL (reference sequence). The CDR3 contains 14 residues. In DNA, the CDR3 is TGTGCCAGCAGTCCGACAGGGGAGCGTTCACCCCTCCACTTT. This gives the protein CASSPTGERSPLHF.

This CDR3 reads CASSYDEKGRTEAFF. The CDR3 region has the DNA TGTGCCAGCAGTTACGATGAAAAGGGGCGCACTGAAGCTTTCTTT. J is TRBJ1-1 and V is TRBV6-5, with a tentative D call TRBD1 (5 bases). Germline values: CDR1 MNHEY, CDR2 SVGAGI. Between the trimmed V and J ends, which lost 2 bases and 4 bases, there was a span of 14 bases. The CDR3 has 15 amino acids.

The table lists this clone with a count of one. The chain has TRBV7-8 and TRBJ2-7; 7 bases agree with TRBD1. From germline, CDR1 is SGHVS and CDR2 FQNEAQ. V dropped 4 bases and J dropped 4; count of bases not matched to a gene: 10. The CDR3 has 15 residues. CDR3 sequence (DNA): TGTGCCAGCAGCTCTAGCCGACAGGGAAAATACGAGCAGTACTTC. Residues: CASSSSRQGKYEQYF.

The rearrangement joins TRBV5-1 to TRBJ2-3; 7 positions agree with TRBD1. Germline-derived CDR1 and CDR2 are SGHRS and YFSETQ. The CDR3 loop spans 22 amino acids. The ends lost 4 bases at V and 0 bases at J; junction bases unmatched: 26. The DNA of the CDR3 is TGCGCCAGCAGCCCTACCGTGGGCCCGGGACAGAGAACAAAGACTAGCACAGATACGCAGTATTTT. Its protein product is CASSPTVGPGQRTKTSTDTQYF.

The chain recombines TRBV11-1 with TRBJ2-5, with a weak D call TRBD2 (5 bases). The V end lost 5 bases, the J end lost 1 base, and 14 bases lay between the germline ends. The CDR3 length is 15 residues. Germline V lookup: CDR1 SGHAT, CDR2 FQDESV (reference sequence). The CDR3 DNA follows: TGTGCCAGCAGCCCCTCGCCGGGGAGCCAAGAGACCCAGTACTTC. Amino acid sequence: CASSPSPGSQETQYF.

This chain uses TRBV6-5 with TRBJ1-3; D may be TRBD1 (6 bases). The V gene lost 10 bases and the J gene lost 1 base, with 11 bases spanning the gap. Germline V lookup: CDR1 MNHEY, CDR2 SVGAGI. The CDR3 spans 13 residues. The CDR3 DNA sequence: TGTGCCACTAGAGGGGGATCTGGAAACACCATATATTTT. Translating gives CATRGGSGNTIYF.

The chain has TRBV6-5 and TRBJ2-3; 8 bases are a match to TRBD1. The CDR3 sequence is 14 residues long. The germline CDR1 and CDR2 sequences are MNHEY and SVGAGI. V gave up 10 bases and J gave up 5 bases; unmatched junction bases: 11. The CDR3 nucleotides are TGTGCCACCAACTTAGGACAGGGTGGAGATACGCAGTATTTT. Residues: CATNLGQGGDTQYF.

This chain links TRBV10-3 with TRBJ2-2; D is perhaps TRBD2 (7 bases). V shed 6 bases and J shed 5 bases, with 19 bases lying between them. The CDR3 covers 16 residues. Germline V CDR1 and CDR2: ENHRY, SYGVKD. DNA for the CDR3: TGTGCCATCAGGTACAGGGATGGCGGGAGAACCGGGGAGCTGTTTTTT. Residues: CAIRYRDGGRTGELFF.

CDR3 protein: CASNRDSPNEKLFF. The CDR3 nucleotides are TGTGCCAGCAACCGGGACAGCCCTAATGAAAAACTGTTTTTT. This chain connects TRBV7-9 to TRBJ1-4; 7 nucleotides match TRBD1. Losses at the gene ends were 7 bases for V and 3 bases for J; bases not matched to a gene: 5. The CDR3 totals 14 residues. The germline gives CDR1 SEHNR, CDR2 FQNEAQ (reference sequence).

This chain connects TRBV6-2 or TRBV6-3 to TRBJ1-1; no firm D call. The CDR3 is 13 amino acids. The germline CDR1 and CDR2 sequences are MNHEY and SVGEGT. Trimming left V 2 bases short and J 3 bases short, with 7 bases between. DNA of the CDR3: TGTGCCAGCAGTTACACAAGATACACTGAAGCTTTCTTT. This sequence encodes CASSYTRYTEAFF.

With regard to this clone: The sample contains more than one DNA sequence encoding this CDR3. The rearrangement links TRBV5-1 to TRBJ2-7, with TRBD2 identical over 9 bases. The CDR3 runs 13 residues. V was clipped by 4 bases and J by 3 bases; unmatched bases: 2. Germline loops: CDR1 SGHRS, CDR2 YFSETQ. CDR3 in amino acids: CASSPSGDYEQYF. The CDR3, as DNA: TGCGCCAGCAGCCCTAGCGGGGACTACGAGCAGTACTTC.